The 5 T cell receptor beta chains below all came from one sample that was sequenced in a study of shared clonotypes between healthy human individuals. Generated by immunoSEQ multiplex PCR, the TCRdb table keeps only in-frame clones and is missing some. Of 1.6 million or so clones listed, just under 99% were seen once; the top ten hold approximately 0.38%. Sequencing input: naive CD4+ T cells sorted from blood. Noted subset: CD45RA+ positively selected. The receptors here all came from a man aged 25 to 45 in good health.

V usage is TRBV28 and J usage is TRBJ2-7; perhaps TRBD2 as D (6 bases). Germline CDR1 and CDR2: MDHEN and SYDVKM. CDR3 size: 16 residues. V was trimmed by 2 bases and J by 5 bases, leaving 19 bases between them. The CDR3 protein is CASSLGTGEVVHEQYF. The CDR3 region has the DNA TGTGCCAGCAGTTTAGGGACGGGGGAAGTAGTGCACGAGCAGTACTTC.

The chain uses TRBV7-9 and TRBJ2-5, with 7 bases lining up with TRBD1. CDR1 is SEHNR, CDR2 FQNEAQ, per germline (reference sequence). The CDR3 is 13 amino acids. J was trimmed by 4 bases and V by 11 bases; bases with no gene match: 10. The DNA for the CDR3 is TGTGCCGCCGCAGGGGGAGAAGGAGAGACCCAGTACTTC. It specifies CAAAGGEGETQYF.

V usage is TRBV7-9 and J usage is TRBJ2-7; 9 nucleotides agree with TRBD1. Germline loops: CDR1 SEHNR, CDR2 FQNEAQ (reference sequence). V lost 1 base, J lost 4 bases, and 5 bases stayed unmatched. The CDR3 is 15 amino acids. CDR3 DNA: TGTGCCAGCAGCTTAGGGGACAGGGTTGTTTACGAGCAGTACTTC. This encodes CASSLGDRVVYEQYF.

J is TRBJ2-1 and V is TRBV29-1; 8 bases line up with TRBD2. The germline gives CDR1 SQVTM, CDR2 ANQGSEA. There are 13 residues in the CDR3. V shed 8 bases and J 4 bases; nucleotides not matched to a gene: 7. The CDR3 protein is CSLRLAQYNEQFF. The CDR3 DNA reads TGCAGCTTGAGACTAGCGCAATACAATGAGCAGTTCTTC.

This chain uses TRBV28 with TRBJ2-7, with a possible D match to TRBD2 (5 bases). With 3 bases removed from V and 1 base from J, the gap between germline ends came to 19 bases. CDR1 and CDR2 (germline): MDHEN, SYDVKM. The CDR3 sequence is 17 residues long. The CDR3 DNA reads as TGTGCCAGCAGTTTCAAGTTAGCGCACCCCTCTTCCTACGAGCAGTACTTC. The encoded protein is CASSFKLAHPSSYEQYF. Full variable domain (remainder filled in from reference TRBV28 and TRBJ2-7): DVKVTQSSRYLVKRTGEKVFLECVQDMDHENMFWYRQDPGLGLRLIYFSYDVKMKEKGDIPEGYSVSREKKERFSLILESASTNQTSMYLCASSFKLAHPSSYEQYFGPGTRLTVT.